This T cell receptor beta chain was sequenced during a study of low-dose radiotherapy and immunotherapy resistance in tumors. Study-level information: Participants were given intravenous cyclophosphamide 200 mg/m2 every two weeks, one day before radiation and immunotherapy.

TRAV- and TRBV-specific primers were used for first-strand cDNA, which covered alpha and beta chains. It was with a constant-region primer and a V-primer adapter that TCRs were amplified over roughly 18 PCR cycles. Using its own MiXCR run on the reads, TCRdb lists one record per CDR3 protein. This sample has about 6,600 distinct CDR3 sequences, with approximately 53% found just once. The V gene's germline CDR1 is SNHLY and CDR2 FYNNEI. The ends were cut back, 8 bases at V and 1 base at J, with 14 bases in the middle. The CDR3 covers 14 residues. This receptor was taken from a human donor with advanced metastatic prostate, ovarian, gallbladder or colorectal cancer (not recorded which). This table probably holds off-target reads from a library built for another chain. The chain recombines TRBV2 with TRBJ2-5; D remains ambiguous. CDR3 sequence reads: CASLIKPGQETQYF. The CDR3 bases are TGTGCCAGCCTAATCAAACCGGGCCAAGAGACCCAGTACTTC.